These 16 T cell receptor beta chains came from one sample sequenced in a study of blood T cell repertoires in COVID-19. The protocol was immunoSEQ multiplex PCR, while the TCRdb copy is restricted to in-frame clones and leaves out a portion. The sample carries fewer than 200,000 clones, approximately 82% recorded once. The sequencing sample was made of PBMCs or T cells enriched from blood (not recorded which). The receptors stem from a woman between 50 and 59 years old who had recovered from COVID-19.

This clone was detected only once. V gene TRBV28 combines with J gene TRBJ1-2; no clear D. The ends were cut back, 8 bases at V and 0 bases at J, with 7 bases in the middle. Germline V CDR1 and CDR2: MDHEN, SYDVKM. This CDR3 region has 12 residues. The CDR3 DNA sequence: TGTGCCAGCTCACTGACTAACTATGGCTACACCTTC. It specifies CASSLTNYGYTF.

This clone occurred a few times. CDR3 sequence reads: CAWSVGVPYEQYF. The CDR3 DNA sequence: TGTGCCTGGAGTGTAGGGGTCCCCTACGAGCAGTACTTC. The chain employs TRBV30 and TRBJ2-7, with D possibly TRBD1 on 5 matching bases. Per germline, CDR1 GTSNPN and CDR2 SVGIG (reference sequence). V was clipped by 0 bases and J by 2 bases, with 8 bases between them. The CDR3 consists of 13 residues.

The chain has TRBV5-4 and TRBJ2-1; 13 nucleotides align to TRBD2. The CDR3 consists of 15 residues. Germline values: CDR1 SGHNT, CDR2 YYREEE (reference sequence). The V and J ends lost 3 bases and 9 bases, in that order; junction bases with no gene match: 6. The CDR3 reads CASSWGTSGNPEQFF. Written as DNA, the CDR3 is TGTGCCAGCAGCTGGGGGACTAGCGGGAACCCTGAGCAGTTCTTC.

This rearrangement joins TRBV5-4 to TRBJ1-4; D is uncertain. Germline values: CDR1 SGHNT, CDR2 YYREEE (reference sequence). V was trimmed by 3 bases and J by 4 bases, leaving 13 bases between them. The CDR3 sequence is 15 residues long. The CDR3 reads CASSSGSGLNEKLFF. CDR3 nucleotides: TGTGCCAGCAGCTCAGGAAGCGGCCTTAATGAAAAACTGTTTTTT.

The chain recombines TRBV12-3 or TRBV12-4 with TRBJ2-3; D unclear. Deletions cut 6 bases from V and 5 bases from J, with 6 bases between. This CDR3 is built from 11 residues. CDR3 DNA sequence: TGTGCCAGCAGCTCGCGAGATACGCAGTATTTT. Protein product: CASSSRDTQYF.

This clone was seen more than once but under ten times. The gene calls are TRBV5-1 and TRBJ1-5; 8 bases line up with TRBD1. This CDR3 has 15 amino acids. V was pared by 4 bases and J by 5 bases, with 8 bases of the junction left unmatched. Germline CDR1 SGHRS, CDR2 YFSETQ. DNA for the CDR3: TGCGCCAGCAGCCCCGGGACAGGAGAACATCAGCCCCAGCATTTT. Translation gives CASSPGTGEHQPQHF.

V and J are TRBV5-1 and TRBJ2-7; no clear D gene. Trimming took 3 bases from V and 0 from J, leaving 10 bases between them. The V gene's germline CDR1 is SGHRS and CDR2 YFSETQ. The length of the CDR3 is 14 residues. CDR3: CASSSYLGSYEQYF. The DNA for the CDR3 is TGCGCCAGCAGCTCATACCTAGGCTCCTACGAGCAGTACTTC.

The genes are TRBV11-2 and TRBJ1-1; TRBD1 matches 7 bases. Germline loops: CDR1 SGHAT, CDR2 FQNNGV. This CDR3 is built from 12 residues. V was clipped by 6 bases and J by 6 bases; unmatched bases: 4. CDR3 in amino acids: CASRRQGAEAFF. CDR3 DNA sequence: TGTGCCAGCAGAAGACAGGGTGCTGAAGCTTTCTTT.

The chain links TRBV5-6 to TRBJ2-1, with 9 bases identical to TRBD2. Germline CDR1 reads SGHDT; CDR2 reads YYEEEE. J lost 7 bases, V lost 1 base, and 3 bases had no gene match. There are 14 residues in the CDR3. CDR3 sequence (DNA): TGTGCCAGCAGCTTGAGCGGACTAGCGAATGAGCAGTTCTTC. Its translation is CASSLSGLANEQFF.

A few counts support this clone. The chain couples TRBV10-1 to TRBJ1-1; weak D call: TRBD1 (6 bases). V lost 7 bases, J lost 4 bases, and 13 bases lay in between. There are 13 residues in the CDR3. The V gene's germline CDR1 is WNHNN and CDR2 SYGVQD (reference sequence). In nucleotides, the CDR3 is TGCGCCAGCATTAAGGGGGAAGTCACTGAAGCTTTCTTT. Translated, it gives CASIKGEVTEAFF.

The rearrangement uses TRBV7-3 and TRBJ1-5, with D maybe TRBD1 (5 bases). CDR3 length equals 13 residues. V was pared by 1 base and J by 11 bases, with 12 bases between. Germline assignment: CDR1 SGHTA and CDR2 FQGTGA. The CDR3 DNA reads TGTGCCAGCAGCTTAAGTGGGGGGGAGACCCAGCATTTT. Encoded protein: CASSLSGGETQHF. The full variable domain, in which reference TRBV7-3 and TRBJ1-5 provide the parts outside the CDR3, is GAGVSQTPSNKVTEKGKYVELRCDPISGHTALYWYRQSLGQGPEFLIYFQGTGAADDSGLPNDRFFAVRPEGSVSTLKIQRTERGDSAVYLCASSLSGGETQHFGDGTRLSIL.

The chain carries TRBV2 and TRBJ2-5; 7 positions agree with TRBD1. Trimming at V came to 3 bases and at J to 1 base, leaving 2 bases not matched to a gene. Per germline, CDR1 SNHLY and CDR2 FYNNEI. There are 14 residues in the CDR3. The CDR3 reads CASSDWDSQETQYF. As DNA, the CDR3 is TGTGCCAGCAGTGATTGGGACAGCCAAGAGACCCAGTACTTC.

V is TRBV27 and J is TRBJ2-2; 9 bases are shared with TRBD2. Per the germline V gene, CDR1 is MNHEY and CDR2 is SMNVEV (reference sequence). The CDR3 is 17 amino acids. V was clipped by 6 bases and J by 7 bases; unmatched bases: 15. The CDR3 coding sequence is TGTGCCAGCAGCACGATGGTTGGGCGGGAGGGGTACGGGGAGCTGTTTTTT. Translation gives CASSTMVGREGYGELFF.

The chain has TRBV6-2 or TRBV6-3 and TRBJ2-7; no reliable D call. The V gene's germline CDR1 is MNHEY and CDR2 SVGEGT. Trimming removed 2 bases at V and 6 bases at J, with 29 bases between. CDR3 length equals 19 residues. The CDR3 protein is CASSYAPLSIPPRFGEQYF. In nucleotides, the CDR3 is TGTGCCAGCAGTTACGCTCCTTTATCTATTCCCCCCCGATTTGGCGAGCAGTACTTC.

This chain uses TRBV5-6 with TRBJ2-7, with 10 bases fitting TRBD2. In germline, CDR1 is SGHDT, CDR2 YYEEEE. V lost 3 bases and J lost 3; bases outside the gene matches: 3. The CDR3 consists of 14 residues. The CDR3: CASSSGLASYEQYF. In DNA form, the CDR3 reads TGTGCCAGCAGCTCGGGACTAGCGAGCTACGAGCAGTACTTC.

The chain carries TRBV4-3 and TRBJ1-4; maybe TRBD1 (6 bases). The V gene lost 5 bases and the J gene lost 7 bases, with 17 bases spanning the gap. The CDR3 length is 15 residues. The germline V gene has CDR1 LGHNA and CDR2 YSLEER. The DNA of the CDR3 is TGCGCCAGCAGCGAGGTATTTGGGGGCCCTGAAAAACTGTTTTTT. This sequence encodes CASSEVFGGPEKLFF.